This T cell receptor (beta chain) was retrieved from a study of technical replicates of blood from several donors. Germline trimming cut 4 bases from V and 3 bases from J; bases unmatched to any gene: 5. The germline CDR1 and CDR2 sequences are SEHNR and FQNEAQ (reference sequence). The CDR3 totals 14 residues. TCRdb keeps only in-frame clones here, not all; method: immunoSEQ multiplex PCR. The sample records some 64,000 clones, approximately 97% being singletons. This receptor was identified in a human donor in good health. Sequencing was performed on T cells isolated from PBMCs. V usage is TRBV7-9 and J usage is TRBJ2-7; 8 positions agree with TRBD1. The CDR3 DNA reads TGTGCCAGCAGCTCTTCCAGGGGGCTCTACGAGCAGTACTTC. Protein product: CASSSSRGLYEQYF.